The entry below describes one T cell receptor beta chain. The specificity of this receptor is unknown. No much larger clonotype is one base removed from it; base qualities were not supplied. The cohort consisted of approximately 690 healthy bone marrow donors. All cohort members were sampled while nominally healthy, although unrecorded immune exposures were likely present. The donor was CMV seronegative and was included in the group of several hundred seronegative cohort members. Every donor gave a peripheral blood sample, and the peripheral blood mononuclear cells from that sample were used for TCR beta sequencing. The Qiagen DNeasy Blood Extraction Kit was used to extract genomic DNA from the blood cell samples. CDR1 and CDR2 are drawn from the germline V gene: SGHRS, YFSETQ. V loses 0 bases at its end and J loses 4 bases; junction bases beyond the gene matches: 6. Taken from cysteine to phenylalanine, the CDR3 has 16 residues. The only DNA kept is the CDR3, 48 bases in frame from the first base.

This sample was included in a study of cytomegalovirus exposure and HLA in healthy donors (dated by TCRdb to 2017 to 2019). Study-level background: An earlier analysis of several hundred of the donors reported roughly 300 Gb of sequence data and 117 million unique TCR beta sequences obtained from about 200 million T cells. Donor age, sex, ethnicity and CMV serostatus were compiled alongside the repertoire data. To study patterns of TCR occurrence, a later analysis re-analyzed previously published TCR beta repertoires from several hundred donors and added high-resolution HLA genotyping. Class I and class II HLA loci were covered by the typing at four-digit resolution. An early release that covered approximately 600 HLA-typed donors contained approximately 320 gigabases of sequencing data and roughly 84 million unique TCR sequences. In an earlier analysis of 500 to 650 of the donors, high-throughput TCR beta sequencing was used to judge whether each TCR beta V gene segment behaved as functional or pseudogenic. Among about 360 genotyped donors of the cohort, an average of approximately 240,000 unique TCR beta nucleotide sequences were sequenced per donor, roughly a sixth of them non-productive. In a later genetic analysis, genome-wide SNP genotypes for about three fifths of the 666 donors were used, and that subset was treated as a discovery cohort. Several DR-DQ haplotypes were handled as single units for association and clustering, since linkage in the cohort was strong. The study was designed to test whether signatures of past pathogen exposure could be identified by cataloging public T cell receptors. Every repertoire in the discovery cohort had been generated on one and the same sequencing platform. Among the roughly 400 genotyped donors, around 81% belonged to the genetic ancestry cluster associated with self-reported Caucasian donors. Besides the first cohort of around 670 subjects, a separate validation cohort made up of over 100 different subjects was used. The number of typed donors differed by locus: about 620-640 for A, B, C, DRB1 and DQB1; 522 for DQA1; some 610 for DPA1; and about 470 for DPB1. In the later analysis, no new phenotypic data were used to find candidate immune exposures; instead, reliance was placed on TCR beta sequences and their occurrence across donors. To predict cytomegalovirus infection status, the study combined high-throughput TCR immunosequencing, statistical association of individual TCRs with disease status, and machine learning. The study used immunosequencing to profile the T cell repertoires of approximately 640 subjects and linked those repertoires to cytomegalovirus serostatus.

The library came from the immunoSEQ multiplex PCR assay. For the multiplex PCR, a mixture combining 60 forward primers for TCR Vbeta segments and 13 reverse primers for TCR Jbeta segments was used. Amplification of the CDR3 region of rearranged TCR beta genes was performed with a multiplex PCR assay on genomic DNA. The amplified TCR beta libraries were sequenced on the Illumina HiSeq System as 87-base-pair reads. From the authors' description of their analysis: A later analysis counted some 74 million unique TCR beta chains across the 690 or so repertoires, and 10 million to 12 million of these chains were shared by at least two donors. Raw reads were error-corrected and collapsed into unique sequences with a nearest-neighbor algorithm that merged closely related sequences to remove PCR and sequencing errors. To assign V, D and J gene segments, CDR3 sequences were aligned to IMGT reference sequences. Each retained sequence needed at least a six-nucleotide match to both a V gene segment and a J gene segment. Rearrangements were classified as productive when the CDR3 lacked stop codons and remained in frame with V and J, and all other rearrangements were classified as non-productive. Following IMGT convention, CDR3 was defined as the stretch from the second conserved V-encoded cysteine up to the conserved J-encoded phenylalanine. The earlier analysis of around 640 of the donors excluded sequences that lacked an unambiguous match to a single V gene segment. In an earlier analysis of around 600 of the donors, V segments were called functional above 56.7% productive rearrangements and were called segregating when the between-donor standard deviation exceeded 5%. A statistical classification framework was built for diagnosing cytomegalovirus status from the catalog of TCR beta chain sequences. A later analysis assigned V and J genes by comparing TCR nucleotide sequences with IMGT/GENE-DB human TR gene sequences. A later analysis assigned CDR3 sequences and most-parsimonious VDJ recombination scenarios with the TCRdist pipeline. A later analysis defined each TCR beta chain by its CDR3 amino acid sequence plus V-gene family, and excluded reads lacking a unique V-gene family. A later analysis removed 592 highly shared, low-generation-probability nucleotide sequences to deal with suspected cross-contamination and a sequencing artifact. In a later analysis, a clonal expansion index for each public chain was calculated from normalized within-repertoire ranks of inferred template counts. In a later analysis, generation probabilities were computed with a VDJ recombination model fitted to out-of-frame rearrangements, and the resulting probabilities were checked against IGoR. Hypergeometric tests were used in a later analysis to score TCR-TCR, TCR-HLA and TCR-CMV co-occurrence, with a repertoire-size bias correction applied to the TCR pairs. To estimate false discovery rates, a later analysis permuted the HLA or CMV assignments 20 times. A later analysis grouped co-occurring TCRs with DBSCAN, adding TCRdist sequence similarity when clustering within HLA-allele-positive subsets. Co-occurrence clustering excluded repertoires with fewer than 30,000 or more than 120,000 public chains, plus five with anomalous nucleotide sharing. TCRdb holds this immuneACCESS table with in-frame rearrangements only. Some clones are missing; in checked studies, unresolved V genes explain under half, and the rest has no known cause. That table is the source of V, J and clone size, and D and trimming were worked out from the DNA. In all, the sample holds 150,000 to 200,000 clones, and around 77% of those were seen once. 2% to 2.5% of the sample goes to the ten largest clones.

General conclusions and limits of the study: In a later analysis, several top co-occurrence clusters were reported to appear linked to parvovirus B19, influenza, CMV and Epstein-Barr virus. In a later genetic analysis, fewer N-insertions in productive TCRs were reported among donors in an Asian-associated ancestry cluster than the approximately 710-donor mean. When HLA alleles, especially DR and DQ, strongly co-occurred, TCR associations were difficult to assign to individual alleles. The earlier analysis of 587 of the donors excluded approximately 15 rarely observed V segments, including chromosome 9 orphons, because counts were too low. Because the 87-base-pair reads could not distinguish some IMGT-functional V segments, including TRBV6-2 and TRBV6-3, those segments were excluded. An earlier analysis of approximately 600 of the donors showed that most TCR beta V segments appeared in productive rearrangements either about 87% or about 30% of the time, which broadly matched IMGT annotations. Correlated functional status among segregating V segments might be attributable to linkage disequilibrium, but an unknown experimental factor could not be ruled out. The authors suggested that the approach could potentially be generalized to other disease states and immunological phenotypes. In a later analysis, the rate of TCR association differed among HLA loci, with DRB1 alleles having the most associated TCRs and HLA-C alleles having the fewest. The cohort was sequenced for TCR beta chains only, and without alpha or paired-chain data the features that could be detected were limited. The only immune exposure information available for the cohort was CMV serostatus. Most TCR sequences were observed very rarely across donors, whereas some public TCRs were present in many individuals. A further reported finding was that TCR beta sequences accurately predicted the HLA-A and HLA-B alleles for most subjects in the first cohort. A total of roughly 160 TCR beta chains were listed by the study as associated with cytomegalovirus. In a later analysis, HLA-associated TCR beta chains showed more clonal expansion and lower generation probabilities than non-associated chains that were equally common. The presence/absence analyses assumed that sequencing depth was roughly uniform across donors, and that assumption may not be true. A later analysis found that most CMV-associated TCR beta chains appeared HLA-restricted, with HLA associations seemingly driven largely by CMV exposure. In vitro tests confirmed that three of the cytomegalovirus-associated TCR beta chains recognize cytomegalovirus antigens. Because HLA typing was unavailable for some donors at each locus, only the typed subset was used in association tests. The sequencing pipeline was judged likely to have produced a cluster of highly shared sequence variants as a technical artifact. Specific HLA alleles were associated with about 17,000 TCR beta sequences at a false discovery rate of 0.05 in a later analysis. In both the original and validation cohorts, the classifier was reported to diagnose cytomegalovirus status with high specificity and sensitivity. In a later genetic analysis, a missense DCLRE1C variant was associated with V-gene and J-gene trimming of TCR beta chains, and the association was replicated in an independent cohort.

The material sequenced was PBMCs. The clonotype comes from a man aged 60 to 75 in good health and CMV-seronegative. The chain uses TRBV5-1 and TRBJ1-2; 10 central bases correspond to TRBD1. The CDR3 region: CASSLAGDRGTYGYTF. At the DNA level, the sequence is TGCGCCAGCAGCTTGGCCGGGGACAGGGGAACCTATGGCTACACCTTC.